The rows below give T cell receptor beta chains drawn from one sample of a study of human T cells and chemical hapten exposure. From the RACE reads, TCRdb called clonotypes with MiXCR, one entry per CDR3 protein. The profile shows 270,000 or so distinct CDR3 sequences, 7.5% to 9% of them singletons. The source material was whole blood, sampled in connection with sensitization to the hapten diphenylcyclopropenone (DPC). The receptors were gathered from a man between 18 and 35 years old with alopecia areata. Some clones in this sample may be carry-over from other donors' samples. CDR3s include the opening cysteine and the closing phenylalanine or tryptophan. A D gene is named only where the DNA matches it firmly. Some rows mark clone size as missing; the rest say once, few, many or name a class of expanded clone.

size	V	D	J	CDR3	DNA
-	TRBV4-3	TRBD1	TRBJ1-2	CASSQADRALYGYTF	TGCGCCAGCAGCCAAGCGGACAGGGCACTCTATGGCTACACCTTC
many	TRBV21-1	-	TRBJ2-7	CASSQEEGCEQYF	TGTGCCAGCAGTCAAGAAGAGGGTTGCGAGCAGTACTTC
many	TRBV28	-	TRBJ1-3	CASSSGHRGNTIYF	TGTGCCAGCAGTTCCGGACACCGTGGAAACACCATATATTTT
few	TRBV5-4	-	TRBJ2-1	CASSLFRVNEQFF	TGTGCCAGCAGCTTATTCAGGGTGAATGAGCAGTTCTTC
-	TRBV6-1	-	TRBJ1-5	CASISRREPQHF	TGTGCCAGCATCTCCCGCAGGGAGCCCCAGCATTTT
-	TRBV20-1	-	TRBJ1-1	CSARGAGPHMNTEAFF	TGCAGTGCTAGGGGGGCGGGGCCTCATATGAACACTGAAGCTTTCTTT
once	TRBV20-1	-	TRBJ1-3	CSARELLENTIYF	TGCAGTGCTAGAGAGCTTTTGGAGAACACCATATATTTT
few	TRBV7-9	TRBD1	TRBJ1-2	CASKNQGAYYGYTF	TGTGCCAGCAAGAACCAGGGGGCATACTATGGCTACACCTTC
many	TRBV20-1	-	TRBJ1-6	CSARDPLGSPLHF	TGCAGTGCTAGAGATCCTTTAGGTTCACCCCTCCACTTT
few	TRBV6-5	-	TRBJ1-5	CASSRRSSNQPQHF	TGTGCCAGCAGTCGACGTTCTAGCAATCAGCCCCAGCATTTT
few	TRBV7-2	-	TRBJ2-5	CASSFTMVAGARETQYF	TGTGCCAGCAGCTTTACGATGGTAGCAGGGGCGAGAGAGACCCAGTACTTC
few	TRBV29-1	-	TRBJ1-2	CSATGQNGYTF	TGCAGCGCCACCGGACAGAATGGCTACACCTTC
-	TRBV6-4	-	TRBJ2-2	CASSEQMSDTGELFF	TGTGCCAGCAGTGAACAGATGTCGGACACCGGGGAGCTGTTTTTT
-	TRBV7-3	TRBD1	TRBJ1-6	CASSPPNRGGFNSPLHF	TGTGCCAGCAGTCCTCCTAACAGGGGGGGATTTAATTCACCCCTCCACTTT
-	TRBV10-1	TRBD2	TRBJ2-2	CASSHTSGNTGELFF	TGCGCCAGCAGCCACACTAGCGGGAACACCGGGGAGCTGTTTTTT
few	TRBV11-1	TRBD1	TRBJ1-2	CASSLGDRGDGYTF	TGTGCCAGCAGCTTAGGAGACAGGGGCGATGGCTACACCTTC
many	TRBV6-2/TRBV6-3	TRBD1	TRBJ2-3	CASSQGQGPDTQYF	TGTGCCAGCAGTCAAGGACAGGGTCCAGATACGCAGTATTTT
-	TRBV7-2	-	TRBJ1-6	CASSLGAGQKNSPLHF	TGTGCCAGCAGCTTAGGGGCAGGGCAGAAAAATTCACCCCTCCACTTT
many	TRBV4-3	-	TRBJ1-2	CASSQDFRGDGYTF	TGCGCCAGCAGCCAAGATTTTCGAGGTGATGGCTACACCTTC
many	TRBV29-1	TRBD2	TRBJ2-3	CSVKGLAGGYGDTQYF	TGCAGCGTTAAAGGGCTAGCGGGGGGGTACGGAGATACGCAGTATTTT
many	TRBV6-5	-	TRBJ2-4	CASSYEAKNIQYF	TGTGCCAGCAGTTACGAGGCCAAAAACATTCAGTACTTC
few	TRBV7-9	-	TRBJ1-2	CASSPPGVGGYTF	TGTGCCAGCAGCCCACCCGGAGTTGGTGGCTACACCTTC
-	TRBV4-1	TRBD1	TRBJ1-1	CASSPLGQLNTEAFF	TGCGCCAGCAGCCCCCTGGGACAGCTGAACACTGAAGCTTTCTTT
many	TRBV27	TRBD1	TRBJ2-5	CASRPAGGRETQYF	TGTGCCAGCAGACCTGCAGGGGGCCGGGAGACCCAGTACTTC
few	TRBV20-1	-	TRBJ2-4	CSAAGGSYELAKNIQYF	TGCAGTGCCGCAGGAGGTTCCTACGAATTAGCCAAAAACATTCAGTACTTC
many	TRBV27	TRBD1	TRBJ1-4	CASSLEGQGWTNEKLFF	TGTGCCAGCAGTTTAGAAGGACAGGGGTGGACTAATGAAAAACTGTTTTTT
many	TRBV5-1	-	TRBJ1-4	CASSFTLNEKLFF	TGCGCCAGCAGCTTTACCCTTAATGAAAAACTGTTTTTT
-	TRBV11-2	-	TRBJ1-1	CASIPGGTEAFF	TGTGCCAGCATCCCGGGGGGCACTGAAGCTTTCTTT
few	TRBV4-1	-	TRBJ1-1	CASSRVRNRAATEAFF	TGCGCCAGCAGCCGAGTGAGGAACAGGGCGGCCACTGAAGCTTTCTTT
few	TRBV5-6	TRBD1	TRBJ2-3	CASSLPQGAYGSYF	TGTGCCAGCAGCTTGCCCCAGGGGGCTTATGGATCGTATTTT
-	TRBV5-5	TRBD1	TRBJ2-6	CASSLGQGAISGANVLTF	TGTGCCAGCAGCTTGGGACAGGGCGCTATCTCTGGGGCCAACGTCCTGACTTTC
few	TRBV6-2/TRBV6-3	-	TRBJ2-4	CASSLDPTTGDIQYF	TGTGCCAGCAGTCTTGACCCCACGACCGGAGACATTCAGTACTTC
few	TRBV7-9	-	TRBJ2-3	CASSFMDSSTDTQYF	TGTGCCAGCAGCTTTATGGACAGTAGCACAGATACGCAGTATTTT
few	TRBV11-3	-	TRBJ2-3	CASSLARSDTQYF	TGTGCCAGCAGCTTAGCGCGTTCAGATACGCAGTATTTT
few	TRBV6-2/TRBV6-3	-	TRBJ2-5	CASGASETQYF	TGTGCCAGCGGAGCCTCTGAGACCCAGTACTTC
-	TRBV6-5	TRBD1	TRBJ1-3	CASSKYGQASGNTIYF	TGTGCCAGCAGTAAGTACGGACAGGCCTCTGGAAACACCATATATTTT
few	TRBV20-1	-	TRBJ1-1	CSARTFQGSTEAFF	TGCAGTGCTAGAACCTTCCAGGGGAGCACTGAAGCTTTCTTT
many	TRBV4-3	-	TRBJ1-5	CASSQDSSNQPQHF	TGCGCCAGCAGCCAAGACTCCAGCAATCAGCCCCAGCATTTT
few	TRBV7-2	-	TRBJ2-5	CASSLAVRNQETQYF	TGTGCCAGCAGCTTAGCGGTGCGAAACCAAGAGACCCAGTACTTC
-	TRBV7-2	-	TRBJ2-3	CASSAGTSLSTDTQYF	TGTGCCAGCAGCGCAGGGACGTCGCTTAGCACAGATACGCAGTATTTT
few	TRBV28	-	TRBJ1-5	CASSLFYLASGEVFSNQPQHF	TGTGCCAGCAGTTTGTTTTATCTTGCGTCAGGTGAAGTCTTTAGCAATCAGCCCCAGCATTTT
many	TRBV5-1	TRBD1	TRBJ1-2	CASRQGLNYGYTF	TGCGCCAGCAGACAGGGGCTTAACTATGGCTACACCTTC
few	TRBV5-5	-	TRBJ2-2	CASSSARGKDGELFF	TGTGCCAGCAGCTCCGCTAGAGGAAAGGACGGGGAGCTGTTTTTT
many	TRBV9	-	TRBJ2-5	CASSDRKETQYF	TGTGCCAGCAGCGACAGAAAAGAGACCCAGTACTTC
-	TRBV27	-	TRBJ2-5	CASSFRRQETQYF	TGTGCCAGCAGTTTTAGACGGCAAGAGACCCAGTACTTC
few	TRBV28	-	TRBJ1-5	CASSSQTPRGRSHRPQHF	TGTGCCAGCAGTTCCCAAACCCCCCGGGGCCGATCACACCGGCCCCAGCATTTT
-	TRBV6-5	-	TRBJ1-1	CASSYSAGSGNTEAFF	TGTGCCAGCAGTTACTCCGCAGGTTCTGGAAACACTGAAGCTTTCTTT
-	TRBV19	TRBD2	TRBJ2-1	CASSILAGIYNEQFF	TGTGCCAGTAGTATCCTAGCGGGGATCTACAATGAGCAGTTCTTC
few	TRBV5-1	-	TRBJ2-7	CASSLGSHSYEQYF	TGCGCCAGCAGCTTGGGATCGCACTCCTACGAGCAGTACTTC
many	TRBV29-1	-	TRBJ2-5	CSVSHRVDETQYF	TGCAGCGTTAGTCACAGGGTGGACGAGACCCAGTACTTC
-	TRBV5-1	-	TRBJ2-2	CASSPSSGSGELFF	TGCGCCAGCAGCCCCAGCTCGGGGAGCGGGGAGCTGTTTTTT
many	TRBV7-2	-	TRBJ1-5	CASSLATGDQPQHF	TGTGCCAGCAGCTTAGCAACGGGGGATCAGCCCCAGCATTTT
many	TRBV5-1	-	TRBJ1-4	CASSLDGGMVEKLFF	TGCGCCAGCAGCTTGGATGGGGGGATGGTTGAAAAACTGTTTTTT
-	TRBV7-2	-	TRBJ2-4	CASSLSWGVGAKNIQYF	TGTGCCAGCAGCTTATCGTGGGGCGTAGGGGCCAAAAACATTCAGTACTTC
-	TRBV7-9	TRBD2	TRBJ2-3	CASSFERSGNTDTQYF	TGTGCCAGCAGCTTTGAACGTAGCGGGAACACAGATACGCAGTATTTT